This T cell receptor (beta chain) is drawn from a study of T cell responses to AZD1222 COVID-19 vaccine. Study-level results: Increases in Spike-specific TCR breadth and depth were seen after two AZD1222 doses. The repertoires were collected only after the peak T cell response.

This table comes from immunoSEQ multiplex PCR, and its TCRdb copy is limited to in-frame clones, with some not included. The sample carries 150,000 to 200,000 clones, 94% recorded once. Turning to this clone: The antigen is undetermined.

The V gene lost 4 bases and the J gene lost 0 bases, with 4 bases spanning the gap. The CDR3 spans 13 residues. The germline CDR1 and CDR2 sequences are SNHLY and FYNNEI. The starting material was peripheral blood, obtained on day 0 of AZD1222 vaccination. The chain is built from TRBV2 and TRBJ2-1, with D hard to call. The receptor comes from an adult in good health. The CDR3 sequence: CASSADSYNEQFF. In nucleotides, the CDR3 is TGTGCCAGCAGTGCCGACTCCTACAATGAGCAGTTCTTC.